This passage covers 30 T cell receptor beta chains from one sample sequenced in a study of cytomegalovirus exposure and HLA in healthy donors (dated by TCRdb to about 2017). The protocol used for the library was the immunoSEQ multiplex PCR assay. For the multiplex PCR, a mixture combining 60 forward primers for TCR Vbeta segments and 13 reverse primers for TCR Jbeta segments was used. In its TCRdb copy, this immuneACCESS table keeps in-frame sequences only and misses some clones. Where compared with another copy, unresolved V genes explain less than half of these, and the others have no known cause. This sample comprises 180,000 or so clones, 72% of them detected only once. The leading ten clones occupy less than 2.5% of the sample. The specimen was PBMCs. Source of these receptors: a human donor in good health.

J is TRBJ2-7 and V is TRBV5-3; D is possibly TRBD2 (5 bases). Being an ORF, TRBV5-3 has a function that is uncertain. The V and J ends lost 4 bases and 3 bases respectively, with 23 bases between them. The CDR3 spans 17 residues. The CDR3 sequence: CARSKERRPGDYYEQYF. The CDR3 coding sequence is TGTGCCAGAAGCAAAGAGCGAAGACCCGGCGACTACTACGAGCAGTACTTC.

This clone turned up a few times. This chain uses TRBV10-3 with TRBJ1-4; 7 positions match TRBD1. Germline CDR1 reads ENHRY; CDR2 reads SYGVKD. The CDR3 sequence is 13 residues long. The CDR3 region is CASGDRVNEKLFF. The CDR3 DNA is TGTGCTTCGGGTGACAGGGTAAATGAAAAACTGTTTTTT.

This rearrangement joins TRBV29-1 to TRBJ1-3; D is undetermined. In germline, CDR1 is SQVTM, CDR2 ANQGSEA. The V gene lost 4 bases and the J gene lost 1 base, with 5 bases spanning the gap. The CDR3 is 12 residues long. The CDR3 sequence is CSVGQSGNTIYF. As DNA, the CDR3 is TGCAGCGTTGGTCAGTCTGGAAACACCATATATTTT. Full variable domain (outside the CDR3, taken from reference TRBV29-1 and TRBJ1-3): SAVISQKPSRDICQRGTSLTIQCQVDSQVTMMFWYRQQPGQSLTLIATANQGSEATYESGFVIDKFPISRPNLTFSTLTVSNMSPEDSSIYLCSVGQSGNTIYFGEGSWLTVV.

The chain joins TRBV5-6 to TRBJ1-1; no clear D gene. CDR3 size: 13 residues. The V end lost 5 bases, the J end lost 1 base, and 9 bases lay between the germline ends. In germline, CDR1 is SGHDT, CDR2 YYEEEE. CDR3 amino acids: CASRVLQNTEAFF. Here the CDR3 DNA reads TGTGCCAGCAGGGTGTTACAGAACACTGAAGCTTTCTTT.

This clone showed up just once. One end of the junction does not line up with germline, which may come from a read error. CDR3 nucleotides: TGCGCCAGCAGCTCGACAGTCCTCTCTGGGGCCAGCGTCCTGACTTTC. This codes for CASSSTVLSGASVLTF. This chain joins TRBV4-3 and TRBJ2-6, with D maybe TRBD1 (5 bases). The CDR3 has 16 amino acids. The germline V gene encodes CDR1 LGHNA and CDR2 YSLEER.

This chain uses TRBV7-2 with TRBJ2-1, with a weak D call TRBD2 (5 bases). CDR1 and CDR2 from the germline V gene are SGHTA and FQGNSA. Deletions cut 0 bases from V and 4 bases from J, with 10 bases between. CDR3 length: 15 residues. The CDR3 coding sequence is TGTGCCAGCAGCTTAGCGGCTAGCACGTACAATGAGCAGTTCTTC. This gives the protein CASSLAASTYNEQFF.

This clone was seen more than once but under ten times. Other DNA sequences within the sample encode an identical CDR3. This chain joins TRBV19 and TRBJ1-1; D perhaps matches TRBD1 (5 bases). The CDR3 is 14 amino acids. CDR1 and CDR2 (germline): LNHDA, SQIVND (reference sequence). The V end was cut by 3 bases, the J end by 0 bases, with 8 bases between. In nucleotides, the CDR3 is TGTGCCAGTAGTATCACGGGGGTGAACACTGAAGCTTTCTTT. As protein: CASSITGVNTEAFF. Full variable domain (outside the CDR3, taken from reference TRBV19 and TRBJ1-1): DGGITQSPKYLFRKEGQNVTLSCEQNLNHDAMYWYRQDPGQGLRLIYYSQIVNDFQKGDIAEGYSVSREKKESFPLTVTSAQKNPTAFYLCASSITGVNTEAFFGQGTRLTVV.

The rearrangement uses TRBV2 and TRBJ2-5; the D is unclear. V was pared by 4 bases and J by 2 bases, with 11 bases between. The CDR3 loop spans 14 amino acids. The germline gives CDR1 SNHLY, CDR2 FYNNEI. This CDR3 reads CASSAPGRQETQYF. In DNA form, the CDR3 reads TGTGCCAGCAGTGCCCCTGGCAGGCAAGAGACCCAGTACTTC.

The chain uses TRBV7-9 and TRBJ1-1; the D gene is possibly TRBD1 (6 bases). The germline V gene encodes CDR1 SEHNR and CDR2 FQNEAQ (reference sequence). V lost 0 bases and J lost 1, with 9 bases in between. The CDR3 has 15 residues. As DNA, the CDR3 is TGTGCCAGCAGCTTAGCGCGAGGGGGGAACACTGAAGCTTTCTTT. Encoded protein: CASSLARGGNTEAFF.

CDR3 sequence: CASGQLNQPQHF. CDR3 DNA sequence: TGTGCCAGCGGACAGCTCAATCAGCCCCAGCATTTT. The genes are TRBV6-6 and TRBJ1-5; the D gene is possibly TRBD1 (6 bases). This CDR3 comprises 12 residues. Germline CDR1 reads MNHNY; CDR2 reads SVGAGI (reference sequence). V was trimmed by 8 bases and J by 3 bases, leaving 8 bases between them.

This clone was seen only once. J is TRBJ2-7 and V is TRBV5-4; D possibly corresponds to TRBD2 (5 bases). The CDR3 runs to 15 residues. From germline, CDR1 is SGHNT and CDR2 YYREEE (reference sequence). V gave up 0 bases and J gave up 6 bases, with 16 bases separating them. The DNA of the CDR3 is TGTGCCAGCAGCTTGGAAGGTAGCGAAATATCCGAGCAGTACTTC. Encoded protein: CASSLEGSEISEQYF.

For this clone: Additional DNA sequences in this sample encode the identical CDR3. The chain employs TRBV9 and TRBJ1-5, with a tentative D call TRBD1 (6 bases). The germline V gene has CDR1 SGDLS and CDR2 YYNGEE. CDR3 length: 14 residues. The germline V and J ends were trimmed by 2 bases and 0 bases, with 6 bases remaining between them. The CDR3 reads CASSVGHSNQPQHF. The DNA of the CDR3 is TGTGCCAGCAGCGTGGGACATAGCAATCAGCCCCAGCATTTT.

The chain combines TRBV9 with TRBJ2-2, with 9 bases that match TRBD1. Germline V lookup: CDR1 SGDLS, CDR2 YYNGEE. The ends lost 0 bases at V and 3 bases at J; junction bases unmatched: 3. The CDR3 sequence is 16 residues long. CDR3 residues: CASSVVGTGYTGELFF. In DNA, the CDR3 is TGTGCCAGCAGCGTAGTCGGGACAGGGTACACCGGGGAGCTGTTTTTT.

The rearrangement joins TRBV9 to TRBJ1-1; D possibly corresponds to TRBD1 (6 bases). Per the germline V gene, CDR1 is SGDLS and CDR2 is YYNGEE. The CDR3 consists of 15 residues. V was pared by 4 bases and J by 8 bases, with 21 bases between. In DNA, the CDR3 is TGTGCCAGCAGCCTTTCTCTCCGGGACACCGAAGAAGCTTTCTTT. Protein: CASSLSLRDTEEAFF.

This sequence joins TRBV2 and TRBJ2-1, with D possibly matching TRBD2 (6 bases). The CDR3 contains 15 residues. Germline loops: CDR1 SNHLY, CDR2 FYNNEI. V lost 6 bases to trimming and J lost 0 bases, with 12 bases between them. The CDR3 DNA follows: TGTGCCAGCAGAGACGGACTATTCTCCTACAATGAGCAGTTCTTC. It codes for CASRDGLFSYNEQFF. Full variable domain (missing parts from reference TRBV2 and TRBJ2-1): EPEVTQTPSHQVTQMGQEVILRCVPISNHLYFYWYRQILGQKVEFLVSFYNNEISEKSEIFDDQFSVERPDGSNFTLKIRSTKLEDSAMYFCASRDGLFSYNEQFFGPGTRLTVL.

The chain uses TRBV5-1 and TRBJ2-1; TRBD2 matches 7 bases. The germline gives CDR1 SGHRS, CDR2 YFSETQ. There are 15 residues in the CDR3. J lost 9 bases, V lost 0 bases, and 9 bases had no gene match. The CDR3, as DNA: TGCGCCAGCAGCTTGGTAGCTAGGTCGGGGGGTGAGCAGTTCTTC. It encodes CASSLVARSGGEQFF.

This rearrangement joins TRBV2 to TRBJ2-2, with TRBD2 as a possible D gene (6 bases). V gave up 7 bases and J gave up 6 bases, with 9 bases separating them. The CDR3 is 12 amino acids. CDR1 SNHLY and CDR2 FYNNEI come from the germline V gene. The CDR3 spells CASNGGAGELFF. DNA of the CDR3: TGTGCCAGCAATGGCGGGGCCGGGGAGCTGTTTTTT.

The rearrangement uses TRBV5-6 and TRBJ1-1, with 7 bases that match TRBD1. The CDR3 runs to 12 residues. Losses at the gene ends were 4 bases for V and 11 bases for J; bases not matched to a gene: 8. Germline V gives CDR1 SGHDT, CDR2 YYEEEE. Written as DNA, the CDR3 is TGTGCCAGCAGCCTAACAGGGGACGAGGCTTTCTTT. Translated: CASSLTGDEAFF.

The rearrangement links TRBV5-6 to TRBJ2-5; D gene uncertain. The CDR3 consists of 13 residues. Germline lookup yields CDR1 SGHDT and CDR2 YYEEEE. The ends were cut back, 5 bases at V and 1 base at J, with 9 bases in the middle. The CDR3 coding sequence is TGTGCCAGCAGGGTGACTCCCCAAGAGACCCAGTACTTC. The encoded protein is CASRVTPQETQYF.

The rearrangement links TRBV7-2 to TRBJ1-4, with 7 nucleotides matching TRBD1. In germline, CDR1 is SGHTA, CDR2 FQGNSA. Trimming cost V 3 bases and J 7 bases; bases outside gene matches: 8. The CDR3 spans 15 residues. The CDR3 DNA follows: TGTGCCAGCAGCTTGGAGACAGGGCCGAGTGAAAAACTGTTTTTT. It is translated as CASSLETGPSEKLFF.

This clone occurred once. The chain links TRBV28 to TRBJ2-5, with TRBD2 identical over 12 bases. CDR3 size: 15 residues. Germline V CDR1 and CDR2: MDHEN, SYDVKM. V trimming: 8 bases; J trimming: 3 bases; junction bases outside the gene matches: 7. This chain's CDR3 is CASSRLAGAEETQYF. As DNA, the CDR3 is TGTGCCAGCTCGAGACTAGCGGGGGCTGAAGAGACCCAGTACTTC. Together with reference TRBV28 and TRBJ2-5, the CDR3 gives the full variable domain: DVKVTQSSRYLVKRTGEKVFLECVQDMDHENMFWYRQDPGLGLRLIYFSYDVKMKEKGDIPEGYSVSREKKERFSLILESASTNQTSMYLCASSRLAGAEETQYFGPGTRLLVL.

The table lists this clone with a few counts. The chain joins TRBV2 to TRBJ1-1, with no clear D. This CDR3 is built from 12 residues. Germline CDR1 and CDR2: SNHLY and FYNNEI. The V and J ends lost 6 bases and 1 base respectively, with 6 bases between them. CDR3 residues: CASREGNTEAFF. As DNA, the CDR3 is TGTGCCAGCAGGGAGGGGAACACTGAAGCTTTCTTT.

This clone was recorded once. This chain joins TRBV29-1 and TRBJ1-1; D possibly corresponds to TRBD1 (6 bases). The germline V gene encodes CDR1 SQVTM and CDR2 ANQGSEA. The CDR3 sequence is 13 residues long. The V and J ends lost 7 bases and 3 bases respectively, with 15 bases between them. The CDR3 region is CSGAGRGDTEAFF. The CDR3 region has the DNA TGCAGCGGGGCGGGGAGGGGGGACACTGAAGCTTTCTTT.

Concerning this clone: Additional DNA sequences in this sample encode the identical CDR3. The chain uses TRBV5-1 and TRBJ2-7, with D possibly matching TRBD1 (6 bases). Between the trimmed V and J ends, which lost 2 bases and 4 bases, there was a span of 7 bases. The CDR3 runs to 12 residues. Germline CDR1 is SGHRS and CDR2 is YFSETQ. The CDR3 region has the DNA TGCGCCAGCAGCTTACAGGGATACGAGCAGTACTTC. Translated, it gives CASSLQGYEQYF. The full variable domain, its missing parts supplied by reference TRBV5-1 and TRBJ2-7, is KAGVTQTPRYLIKTRGQQVTLSCSPISGHRSVSWYQQTPGQGLQFLFEYFSETQRNKGNFPGRFSGRQFSNSRSEMNVSTLELGDSALYLCASSLQGYEQYFGPGTRLTVT.

This clone was observed once. This chain joins TRBV7-2 and TRBJ1-2, with 8 bases aligning to TRBD1. CDR1 SGHTA and CDR2 FQGNSA come from the germline V gene. CDR3 length: 15 residues. V was clipped by 2 bases and J by 8 bases; unmatched bases: 10. CDR3 in amino acids: CASSLNPGGADGYTF. CDR3 in DNA: TGTGCCAGCAGCTTAAACCCAGGGGGCGCGGACGGCTACACCTTC.

J is TRBJ1-1 and V is TRBV18; D unclear. Germline assignment: CDR1 KGHSH and CDR2 LQKENI. This CDR3 region has 14 residues. Deletions cut 3 bases from V and 3 bases from J, with 11 bases between. CDR3 sequence reads: CASSPSGLDTEAFF. The CDR3 DNA is TGTGCCAGCTCACCGAGTGGGCTGGACACTGAAGCTTTCTTT. The full variable domain, completed using reference TRBV18 and TRBJ1-1, is NAGVMQNPRHLVRRRGQEARLRCSPMKGHSHVYWYRQLPEEGLKFMVYLQKENIIDESGMPKERFSAEFPKEGPSILRIQQVVRGDSAAYFCASSPSGLDTEAFFGQGTRLTVV.

This chain joins TRBV5-6 and TRBJ2-1; the match to TRBD2 covers 9 bases. CDR3 length: 15 amino acids. V was pared by 2 bases and J by 2 bases, with 2 bases of the junction left unmatched. Germline CDR1 SGHDT, CDR2 YYEEEE. The chain's CDR3 is CASSLAGGAYNEQFF. The CDR3 nucleotides are TGTGCCAGCAGCTTAGCGGGGGGCGCCTACAATGAGCAGTTCTTC. Full variable domain (rest looked up from reference TRBV5-6 and TRBJ2-1): DAGVTQSPTHLIKTRGQQVTLRCSPKSGHDTVSWYQQALGQGPQFIFQYYEEEERQRGNFPDRFSGHQFPNYSSELNVNALLLGDSALYLCASSLAGGAYNEQFFGPGTRLTVL.

This chain uses TRBV29-1 with TRBJ1-2; D ambiguous. V shed 6 bases and J shed 8 bases, with 10 bases lying between them. The CDR3 runs 10 residues. Germline V lookup: CDR1 SQVTM, CDR2 ANQGSEA. CDR3 nucleotide sequence: TGCAGCGTCGTGGTGGAGGGCTACACCTTC. It translates to CSVVVEGYTF.

This clone was seen only a few times. V usage is TRBV5-4 and J usage is TRBJ1-3; the D gene is possibly TRBD1 (6 bases). Deletions cut 3 bases from V and 4 bases from J, with 17 bases between. Germline values: CDR1 SGHNT, CDR2 YYREEE (reference sequence). The CDR3 totals 16 residues. DNA of the CDR3: TGTGCCAGCAGCTCCGACAGGTCTTGGAAAGGAAACACCATATATTTT. This translates into CASSSDRSWKGNTIYF.

The genes are TRBV20-1 and TRBJ2-7; 8 positions agree with TRBD1. The CDR3 consists of 11 residues. Germline V gives CDR1 DFQATT, CDR2 SNEGSKA (reference sequence). Losses at the gene ends were 3 bases for V and 7 bases for J; bases not matched to a gene: 2. The CDR3 DNA reads TGCAGTGCTAGCAGGGGGCAAGAGCAGTACGTC. As protein: CSASRGQEQYV.